The present entry profiles one T cell receptor (beta chain) with its context. V lost 5 bases and J lost 5; bases outside the gene matches: 5. The CDR3 spans 13 residues. Per germline, CDR1 SGHVS and CDR2 FQNEAQ. This entry is derived from a study of somatic mutations in cytotoxic T cells in rheumatoid arthritis. Only in-frame clones appear in the TCRdb table, and some are missing; sequencing was by immunoSEQ multiplex PCR. Found here are roughly 20,000 clones, about 77% of them singletons; the top ten hold about 11%. The sequenced sample was CD8+ T cells sorted from blood. The sequence came from an adult with rheumatoid arthritis. The chain has TRBV7-8 and TRBJ2-7; TRBD1 aligns across 8 bases. The CDR3 is CASSPGQGDEQYF. CDR3 DNA sequence: TGTGCCAGCAGCCCCGGACAGGGAGACGAGCAGTACTTC.